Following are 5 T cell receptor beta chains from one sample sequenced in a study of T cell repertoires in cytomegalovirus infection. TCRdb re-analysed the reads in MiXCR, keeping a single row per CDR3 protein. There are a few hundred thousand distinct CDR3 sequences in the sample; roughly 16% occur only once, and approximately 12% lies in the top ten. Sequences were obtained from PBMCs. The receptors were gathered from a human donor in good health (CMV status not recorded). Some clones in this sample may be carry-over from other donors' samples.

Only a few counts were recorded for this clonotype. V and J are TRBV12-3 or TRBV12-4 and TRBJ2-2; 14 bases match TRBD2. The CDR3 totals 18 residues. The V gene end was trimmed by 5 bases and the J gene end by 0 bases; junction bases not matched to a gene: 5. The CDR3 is CASSLRLAGGANTGELFF. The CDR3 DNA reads TGTGCCAGCAGTCTGCGACTAGCGGGGGGGGCGAACACCGGGGAGCTGTTTTTT.

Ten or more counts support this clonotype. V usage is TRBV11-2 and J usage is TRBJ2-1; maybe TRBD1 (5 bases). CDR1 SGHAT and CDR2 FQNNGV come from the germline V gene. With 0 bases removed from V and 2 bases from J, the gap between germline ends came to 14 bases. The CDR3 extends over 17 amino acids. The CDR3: CASSLEIQVPTYNEQFF. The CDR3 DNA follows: TGTGCCAGCAGCTTAGAGATACAGGTACCTACCTACAATGAGCAGTTCTTC.

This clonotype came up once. The CDR3 sequence: CASSQEAADALYGYTF. Here the CDR3 DNA reads TGTGCCAGCAGCCAAGAGGCGGCAGACGCACTCTATGGCTACACCTTC. The chain recombines TRBV4-2 with TRBJ1-2; D remains ambiguous. The CDR3 consists of 16 residues. Deletions cut 0 bases from V and 4 bases from J, with 15 bases between. Germline assignment: CDR1 LGHNA and CDR2 YNFKEQ.

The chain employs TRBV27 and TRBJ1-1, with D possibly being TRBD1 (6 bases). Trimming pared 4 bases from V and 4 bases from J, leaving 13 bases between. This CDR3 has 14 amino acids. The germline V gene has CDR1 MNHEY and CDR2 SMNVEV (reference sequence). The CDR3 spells CASSWLTGGTEAFF. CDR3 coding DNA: TGTGCCAGCAGTTGGTTGACAGGCGGCACTGAAGCTTTCTTT.

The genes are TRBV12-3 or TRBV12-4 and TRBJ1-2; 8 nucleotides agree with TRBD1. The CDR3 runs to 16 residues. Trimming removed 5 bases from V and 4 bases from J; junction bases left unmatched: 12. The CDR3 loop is CASSPTGGQGSYGYTF. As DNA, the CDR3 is TGTGCCAGCAGTCCCACCGGAGGACAGGGCAGCTATGGCTACACCTTC.